These 22 T cell receptor beta chains were sequenced from one sample in a study of CD8 T cells in ankylosing spondylitis. The study's findings and limits: Within ankylosing spondylitis blood, a TCR beta motif made up of eight highly homologous variants appeared to be characteristic.

From the 5' RACE reads, TCRdb called clonotypes with MiXCR, one entry per CDR3 protein. The sample lists about 800,000 distinct CDR3 sequences; approximately 10% were seen once. Antigens for these TCRs are unknown. The sequenced material came from blood, either unsorted or a sorted T cell fraction (not recorded which). These receptor sequences come from a male donor with ankylosing spondylitis.

This clonotype was seen a handful of times. The chain links TRBV20-1 to TRBJ2-7; 10 nucleotides line up with TRBD1. This CDR3 comprises 16 residues. The junction had 11 bases not matched to a gene; V was cut back by 0 bases and J by 6 bases. The germline CDR1 and CDR2 sequences are DFQATT and SNEGSKA (reference sequence). The CDR3 protein is CSARDSTGQGFGEQYF. The DNA of the CDR3 is TGCAGTGCTAGAGATTCAACGGGACAGGGGTTTGGCGAGCAGTACTTC.

A few counts support this clonotype. CDR3 in DNA: TGTGCCAGCTCACTCGCAGCGGGGGTTAGCAATCAGCCCCAGCATTTT. This translates into CASSLAAGVSNQPQHF. This chain links TRBV18 with TRBJ1-5, with D possibly TRBD1 on 5 matching bases. The CDR3 extends over 16 amino acids. Germline values: CDR1 KGHSH, CDR2 LQKENI. Trimming cost V 4 bases and J 0 bases, with 13 bases left between them.

The J gene is TRBJ2-5, the V gene TRBV20-1, with 8 bases lining up with TRBD2. Germline trimming cut 1 base from V and 7 bases from J; bases unmatched to any gene: 11. In germline, CDR1 is DFQATT, CDR2 SNEGSKA (reference sequence). This CDR3 is built from 15 residues. The CDR3 is CSARGGGGLLGTQYF. CDR3 in DNA: TGCAGTGCTAGAGGAGGCGGGGGGCTTTTAGGGACCCAGTACTTC.

In this sample, this clonotype turned up a few times. The chain links TRBV12-5 to TRBJ2-2; a possible D gene is TRBD1 (6 bases). Trimming took 6 bases from V and 6 from J, leaving 14 bases between them. The CDR3 consists of 14 residues. Per the germline V gene, CDR1 is LGHNT and CDR2 is FRNRAP. The CDR3 DNA follows: TGTGCTAGTGGCCAAACAGGGAGCCCCGGGGAGCTGTTTTTT. Its translation: CASGQTGSPGELFF. Full variable domain (outside the CDR3, taken from reference TRBV12-5 and TRBJ2-2): DARVTQTPRHKVTEMGQEVTMRCQPILGHNTVFWYRQTMMQGLELLAYFRNRAPLDDSGMPKDRFSAEMPDATLATLKIQPSEPRDSAVYFCASGQTGSPGELFFGEGSRLTVL.

V is TRBV10-3 and J is TRBJ2-5; D is perhaps TRBD1 (6 bases). Germline lookup yields CDR1 ENHRY and CDR2 SYGVKD. The CDR3 has 13 amino acids. This CDR3 reads CAATGQLQETQYF. DNA for the CDR3: TGTGCTGCAACGGGACAACTACAAGAGACCCAGTACTTC.

This clonotype turned up a few times. CDR3 DNA sequence: TGCAGCGGAGTTAGACAGGGGACGGACGAGCAGTACTTC. It translates to CSGVRQGTDEQYF. The genes are TRBV29-1 and TRBJ2-7; 8 nucleotides line up with TRBD1. There are 13 residues in the CDR3. CDR1 and CDR2 from the germline V gene are SQVTM and ANQGSEA. V was clipped by 7 bases and J by 5 bases; unmatched bases: 10.

This sequence joins TRBV4-3 and TRBJ1-5; 7 bases agree with TRBD1. Unmatched junction bases numbered 3, after V lost 0 bases and J lost 4 bases. The CDR3 consists of 15 residues. Germline CDR1 is LGHNA and CDR2 is YSLEER. For the CDR3, the DNA is TGCGCCAGCAGCCAAGATGAACAGGGGAATCAGCCCCAGCATTTT. This gives the protein CASSQDEQGNQPQHF.

In its sample, this clonotype was seen many times. The chain links TRBV6-1 to TRBJ1-1; D not certain. CDR3 length equals 13 residues. The V gene's germline CDR1 is MNHNS and CDR2 SASEGT. Trimming removed 5 bases at V and 4 bases at J, with 11 bases between. CDR3 sequence reads: CASSKARGTEAFF. DNA for the CDR3: TGTGCCAGCAGTAAGGCCCGGGGCACTGAAGCTTTCTTT.

The chain couples TRBV7-2 to TRBJ2-3; 15 positions match TRBD2. V lost 5 bases, J lost 6 bases, and 9 bases stayed unmatched. The germline gives CDR1 SGHTA, CDR2 FQGNSA. The CDR3 length is 17 residues. CDR3 sequence (DNA): TGTGCCAGCAGCCCTGGACTAGCGGGAGGGTCTTGGGATACGCAGTATTTT. Its translation: CASSPGLAGGSWDTQYF.

The chain recombines TRBV20-1 with TRBJ2-7; 9 bases line up with TRBD2. Germline V lookup: CDR1 DFQATT, CDR2 SNEGSKA (reference sequence). This CDR3 is built from 12 residues. The trim removed 4 bases at V and 12 bases at J, leaving 10 bases unmatched. This CDR3 is CSATRIAGVPYF. The CDR3 DNA follows: TGCAGTGCTACTCGGATAGCGGGAGTACCGTACTTC.

The chain has TRBV25-1 and TRBJ2-1; D remains ambiguous. The germline gives CDR1 MGHDK, CDR2 SYGVNS. The V end lost 6 bases, the J end lost 10 bases, and 16 bases lay between the germline ends. The CDR3 runs to 13 residues. This CDR3 reads CASSPPGRGEQFF. The CDR3 DNA is TGTGCCAGCAGCCCCCCCGGGCGAGGAGAGCAGTTCTTC.

This clonotype turned up a few times. The chain joins TRBV13 to TRBJ2-7; 10 bases fit TRBD2. The germline V gene encodes CDR1 PRHDT and CDR2 FYEKMQ (reference sequence). With 4 bases clipped from V and 1 base from J, the junction kept 16 bases outside the gene matches. This CDR3 has 19 residues. CDR3 DNA: TGTGCCAGCAGCTCTCGCTCACTCCTAGCGGGAGTCGAGTCCTACGAGCAGTACTTC. This sequence encodes CASSSRSLLAGVESYEQYF. Full variable domain (rest looked up from reference TRBV13 and TRBJ2-7): AAGVIQSPRHLIKEKRETATLKCYPIPRHDTVYWYQQGPGQDPQFLISFYEKMQSDKGSIPDRFSAQQFSDYHSELNMSSLELGDSALYFCASSSRSLLAGVESYEQYFGPGTRLTVT.

This clonotype was found a few times. The chain employs TRBV20-1 and TRBJ2-3, with D perhaps TRBD1 (5 bases). The CDR3 has 16 residues. The V end was cut by 0 bases, the J end by 1 base, with 14 bases between. Germline V gene data show CDR1 as DFQATT and CDR2 as SNEGSKA (reference sequence). CDR3: CSARDPKLQGTDTQYF. As DNA, the CDR3 is TGCAGTGCTAGAGATCCCAAGTTACAGGGCACAGATACGCAGTATTTT.

This clonotype appeared a few times. This chain joins TRBV20-1 and TRBJ2-7; D ambiguous. Germline values: CDR1 DFQATT, CDR2 SNEGSKA (reference sequence). CDR3 length: 13 residues. Trimming cost V 4 bases and J 4 bases, with 14 bases left between them. CDR3 bases: TGCAGTGCTACACCTGGACCGGTATACGAGCAGTACTTC. Translation: CSATPGPVYEQYF.

The CDR3 DNA reads TGTGCCAGCAGTTCCCGTCCTTCGGGCTATGGCTACACCTTC. It specifies CASSSRPSGYGYTF. The chain uses TRBV12-3 or TRBV12-4 and TRBJ1-2; D remains unclear. The V end lost 4 bases, the J end lost 4 bases, and 13 bases lay between the germline ends. The length of the CDR3 is 14 residues.

This clonotype turned up a few times. The J gene is TRBJ2-7, the V gene TRBV7-2, with D possibly matching TRBD1 (6 bases). The CDR3 contains 15 residues. Germline V CDR1 and CDR2: SGHTA, FQGNSA. Trimming stripped 5 bases from V and 2 bases from J, with 16 bases between. The CDR3 protein is CASSPQGGVAYEQYF. CDR3 sequence (DNA): TGTGCCAGCAGCCCTCAAGGGGGTGTAGCCTACGAGCAGTACTTC.

This sequence joins TRBV24-1 and TRBJ2-3; 8 nucleotides align to TRBD2. Per the germline V gene, CDR1 is KGHDR and CDR2 is SFDVKD. V dropped 1 base and J dropped 5; count of bases not matched to a gene: 7. The CDR3 has 16 residues. The DNA of the CDR3 is TGTGCCACCAGTGATTTCACTAGCGGTACTTTAGATACGCAGTATTTT. The encoded protein is CATSDFTSGTLDTQYF.

This clonotype was recorded many times. The chain employs TRBV29-1 and TRBJ2-1; TRBD2 aligns across 8 bases. The CDR3 has 18 amino acids. The junction had 15 bases not matched to a gene; V was cut back by 5 bases and J by 0 bases. Germline values: CDR1 SQVTM, CDR2 ANQGSEA. CDR3 sequence: CSVIRSGSLSSSYNEQFF. CDR3 nucleotides: TGCAGCGTTATCCGCAGCGGGAGCTTATCGAGCTCCTACAATGAGCAGTTCTTC.

This clonotype showed up just once. The genes are TRBV10-3 and TRBJ2-1, with 10 bases identical to TRBD2. The V gene end was trimmed by 2 bases and the J gene end by 9 bases; junction bases not matched to a gene: 4. This CDR3 comprises 14 residues. CDR1 and CDR2 (germline): ENHRY, SYGVKD. The CDR3 spells CAISETSGVGEQFF. The CDR3 DNA is TGTGCCATCAGTGAGACTAGCGGGGTAGGTGAGCAGTTCTTC.

This clonotype was counted at least ten times. This chain uses TRBV7-3 with TRBJ2-2; D not certain. The ends were cut back, 6 bases at V and 1 base at J, with 6 bases in the middle. Germline CDR1 reads SGHTA; CDR2 reads FQGTGA. The CDR3 runs to 13 residues. CDR3 loop: CASSPQNTGELFF. For the CDR3, the DNA is TGTGCCAGCAGTCCCCAGAACACCGGGGAGCTGTTTTTT.

This clonotype was counted many times. The chain links TRBV20-1 to TRBJ2-7; possible D gene TRBD1, 5 bases. V shed 2 bases and J shed 3 bases, with 14 bases lying between them. CDR1 and CDR2 (germline): DFQATT, SNEGSKA (reference sequence). This CDR3 has 14 residues. The CDR3 sequence is CSARIGTGDYEQYF. Here the CDR3 DNA reads TGCAGTGCTAGAATCGGAACAGGAGACTACGAGCAGTACTTC.

V and J are TRBV20-1 and TRBJ2-7, with 8 nucleotides matching TRBD1. The CDR3 has 13 residues. Germline V gene lookup returns CDR1 DFQATT and CDR2 SNEGSKA (reference sequence). The CDR3 here is CSGGQGAGYEQYF. The CDR3 bases are TGCTCAGGAGGCCAGGGGGCAGGATACGAGCAGTACTTC.